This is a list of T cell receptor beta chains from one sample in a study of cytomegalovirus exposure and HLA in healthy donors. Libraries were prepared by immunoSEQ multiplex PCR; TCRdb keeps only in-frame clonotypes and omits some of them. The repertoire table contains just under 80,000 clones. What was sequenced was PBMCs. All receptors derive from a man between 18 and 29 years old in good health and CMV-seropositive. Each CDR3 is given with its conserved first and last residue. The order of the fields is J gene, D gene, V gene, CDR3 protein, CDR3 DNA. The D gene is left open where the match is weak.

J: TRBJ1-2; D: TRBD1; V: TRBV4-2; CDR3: CASSLPLEGTGLVGYTF; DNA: TGTGCCAGCAGCCTCCCTCTAGAGGGGACAGGGTTGGTTGGCTACACCTTC
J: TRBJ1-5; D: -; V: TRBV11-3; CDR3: CASSLAVTSPGENQPQHF; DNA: TGTGCCAGCAGCTTAGCTGTGACTTCCCCCGGGGAGAATCAGCCCCAGCATTTT
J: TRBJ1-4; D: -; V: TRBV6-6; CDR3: CASSALGVTNEKLFF; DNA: TGTGCCAGCAGCGCCCTAGGGGTAACTAATGAAAAACTGTTTTTT
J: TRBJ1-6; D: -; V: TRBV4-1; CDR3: CASSLLGSGGAPLHF; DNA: TGCGCCAGCAGCCTATTGGGGTCCGGAGGTGCGCCCCTCCACTTT
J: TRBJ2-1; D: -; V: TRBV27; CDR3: CASSRAWTDNEQFF; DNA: TGTGCCAGCAGTCGGGCCTGGACAGACAATGAGCAGTTCTTC
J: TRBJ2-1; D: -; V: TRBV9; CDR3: CASSGAGIHYNEQFF; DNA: TGTGCCAGCAGCGGTGCCGGGATCCATTACAATGAGCAGTTCTTC
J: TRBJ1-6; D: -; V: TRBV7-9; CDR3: CASSWADKTLHF; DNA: TGTGCCAGCAGCTGGGCCGATAAGACCCTCCACTTT
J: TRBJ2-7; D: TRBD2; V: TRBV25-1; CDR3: CASSGHPSSGGTYEQYF; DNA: TGTGCCAGCAGTGGACACCCCTCTAGCGGGGGTACCTACGAGCAGTACTTC
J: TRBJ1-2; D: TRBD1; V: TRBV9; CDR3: CASSTSGQGGYGYTF; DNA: TGTGCCAGCAGCACCTCTGGACAGGGCGGCTATGGCTACACCTTC
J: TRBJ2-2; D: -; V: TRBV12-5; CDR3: CASGFYDRELFF; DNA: TGTGCTAGTGGTTTTTATGACAGGGAGCTGTTTTTT
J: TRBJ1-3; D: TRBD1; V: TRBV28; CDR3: CASSLGDRGGNTIYF; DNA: TGTGCCAGCAGTTTAGGGGACAGGGGGGGAAACACCATATATTTT
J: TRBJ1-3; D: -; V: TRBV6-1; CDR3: CASSEPPWGGHGNTIYF; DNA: TGTGCCAGCAGTGAGCCCCCGTGGGGGGGGCACGGAAACACCATATATTTT
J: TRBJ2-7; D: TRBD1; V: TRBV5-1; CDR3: CASSLEKTGGYYEQYF; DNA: TGCGCCAGCAGCTTGGAGAAGACAGGGGGCTACTACGAGCAGTACTTC
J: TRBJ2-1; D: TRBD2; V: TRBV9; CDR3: CASSGTSGRNEQFF; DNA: TGTGCCAGCAGCGGGACTAGCGGGAGGAATGAGCAGTTCTTC
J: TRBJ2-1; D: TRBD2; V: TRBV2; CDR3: CASSAGLATDYNEQFF; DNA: TGTGCCAGCAGTGCGGGACTAGCGACCGATTACAATGAGCAGTTCTTC
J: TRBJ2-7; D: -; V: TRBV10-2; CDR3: CASSEGQTYEQYF; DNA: TGCGCCAGCAGTGAGGGGCAGACCTACGAGCAGTACTTC
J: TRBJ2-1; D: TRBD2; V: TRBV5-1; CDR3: CASSSGLAANNEQFF; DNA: TGCGCCAGCAGCTCGGGACTAGCGGCTAACAATGAGCAGTTCTTC
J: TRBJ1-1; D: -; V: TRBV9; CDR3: CASSVRGLGEAFF; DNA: TGTGCCAGCAGCGTTAGAGGGCTTGGTGAAGCTTTCTTT
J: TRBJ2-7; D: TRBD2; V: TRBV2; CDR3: CASSGGTSGYEQYF; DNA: TGTGCCAGCAGTGGTGGGACTAGCGGGTACGAGCAGTACTTC
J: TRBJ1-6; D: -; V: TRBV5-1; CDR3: CASSVRGDDSPLHF; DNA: TGCGCCAGCAGCGTCCGGGGAGATGATTCACCCCTCCACTTT
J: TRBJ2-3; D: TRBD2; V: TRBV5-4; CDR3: CASSPGGTIYAQYF; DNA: TGTGCCAGCAGCCCGGGGGGGACGATATATGCGCAGTATTTT
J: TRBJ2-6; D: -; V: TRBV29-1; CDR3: CSVEGEGSGANVLTF; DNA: TGCAGCGTTGAAGGGGAAGGGAGCGGGGCCAACGTCCTGACTTTC
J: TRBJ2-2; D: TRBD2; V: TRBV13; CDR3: CASRRGGLNTGELFF; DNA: TGTGCCAGCAGGCGGGGAGGGCTGAACACCGGGGAGCTGTTTTTT
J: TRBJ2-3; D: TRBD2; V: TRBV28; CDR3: CASLSGGVSDTQYF; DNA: TGTGCCAGCCTTAGCGGGGGTGTTTCAGATACGCAGTATTTT
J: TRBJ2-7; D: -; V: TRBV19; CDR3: CASSPGSPRSYEQYF; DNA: TGTGCCAGTAGTCCCGGGTCTCCAAGGTCCTACGAGCAGTACTTC
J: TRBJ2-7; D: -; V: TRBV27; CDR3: CASSLRSGAVYEQYF; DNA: TGTGCCAGCAGTTTAAGGTCAGGGGCGGTCTACGAGCAGTACTTC
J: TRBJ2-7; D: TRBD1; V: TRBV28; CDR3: CASSLRDRVYEQYF; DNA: TGTGCCAGCAGTTTGAGGGACAGGGTGTACGAGCAGTACTTC
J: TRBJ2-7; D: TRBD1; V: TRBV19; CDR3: CASSMGQGLYEQYF; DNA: TGTGCCAGTAGTATGGGACAGGGTCTCTACGAGCAGTACTTC
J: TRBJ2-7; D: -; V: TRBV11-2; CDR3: CASSLYYEQYF; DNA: TGTGCCAGCAGCTTATACTACGAGCAGTACTTC